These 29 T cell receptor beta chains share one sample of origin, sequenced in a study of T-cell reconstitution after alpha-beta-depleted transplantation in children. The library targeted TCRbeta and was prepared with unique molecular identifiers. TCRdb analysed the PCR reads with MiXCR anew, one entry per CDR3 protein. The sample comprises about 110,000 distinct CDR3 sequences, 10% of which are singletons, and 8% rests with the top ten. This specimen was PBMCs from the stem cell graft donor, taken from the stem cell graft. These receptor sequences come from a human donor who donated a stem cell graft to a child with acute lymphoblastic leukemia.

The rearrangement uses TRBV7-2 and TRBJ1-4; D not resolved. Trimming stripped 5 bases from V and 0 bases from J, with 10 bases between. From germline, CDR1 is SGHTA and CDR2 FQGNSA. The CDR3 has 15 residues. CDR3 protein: CASSPNSATNEKLFF. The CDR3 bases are TGTGCCAGCAGCCCTAATTCTGCAACTAATGAAAAACTGTTTTTT.

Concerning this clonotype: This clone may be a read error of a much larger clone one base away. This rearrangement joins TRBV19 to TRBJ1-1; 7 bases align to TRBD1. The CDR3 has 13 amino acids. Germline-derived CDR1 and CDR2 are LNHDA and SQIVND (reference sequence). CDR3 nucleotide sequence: TGTGCCAGTAGAGCGGACAGGTGGACTGCAGCTTTCTTT. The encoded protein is CASRADRWTAAFF. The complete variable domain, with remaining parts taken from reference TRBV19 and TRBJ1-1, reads DGGITQSPKYLFRKEGQNVTLSCEQNLNHDAMYWYRQDPGQGLRLIYYSQIVNDFQKGDIAEGYSVSREKKESFPLTVTSAQKNPTAFYLCASRADRWTAAFFGQGTRLTVV.

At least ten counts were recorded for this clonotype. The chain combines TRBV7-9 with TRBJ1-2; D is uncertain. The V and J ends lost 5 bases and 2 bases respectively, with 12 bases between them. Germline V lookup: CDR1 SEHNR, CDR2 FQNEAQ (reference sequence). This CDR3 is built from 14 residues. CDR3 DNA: TGTGCCAGCAGCCCAAGGGCGGAAAACTATGGCTACACCTTC. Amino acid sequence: CASSPRAENYGYTF.

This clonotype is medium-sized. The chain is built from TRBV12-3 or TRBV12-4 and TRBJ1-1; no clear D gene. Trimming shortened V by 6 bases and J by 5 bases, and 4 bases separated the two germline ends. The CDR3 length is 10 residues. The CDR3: CASSRTEAFF. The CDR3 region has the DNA TGTGCCAGCAGCCGGACTGAAGCTTTCTTT.

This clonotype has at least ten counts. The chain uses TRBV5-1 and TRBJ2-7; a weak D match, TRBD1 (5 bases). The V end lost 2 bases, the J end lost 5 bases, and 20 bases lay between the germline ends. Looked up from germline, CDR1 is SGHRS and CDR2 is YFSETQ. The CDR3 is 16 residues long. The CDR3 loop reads CASSFGPNRGQHEQYF. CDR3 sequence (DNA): TGCGCCAGCAGCTTCGGCCCCAATAGGGGTCAGCACGAGCAGTACTTC.

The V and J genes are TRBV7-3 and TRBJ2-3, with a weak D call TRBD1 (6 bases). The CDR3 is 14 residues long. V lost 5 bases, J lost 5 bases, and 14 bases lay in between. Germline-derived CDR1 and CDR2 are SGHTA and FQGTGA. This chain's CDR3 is CASSRQGGVDTQYF. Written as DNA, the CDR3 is TGTGCCAGCAGCCGCCAAGGGGGTGTAGATACGCAGTATTTT. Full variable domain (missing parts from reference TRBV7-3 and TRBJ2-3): GAGVSQTPSNKVTEKGKYVELRCDPISGHTALYWYRQSLGQGPEFLIYFQGTGAADDSGLPNDRFFAVRPEGSVSTLKIQRTERGDSAVYLCASSRQGGVDTQYFGPGTRLTVL.

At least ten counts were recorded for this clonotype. CDR3 sequence (DNA): TGTGCCAGCAGCCCCACCCTAACCGGGGAGCTGTTTTTT. It specifies CASSPTLTGELFF. This sequence joins TRBV5-5 and TRBJ2-2; D remains unclear. The CDR3 runs to 13 residues. Germline V lookup: CDR1 SGHKS, CDR2 YYEKEE (reference sequence). Trimming took 4 bases from V and 5 from J, leaving 9 bases between them.

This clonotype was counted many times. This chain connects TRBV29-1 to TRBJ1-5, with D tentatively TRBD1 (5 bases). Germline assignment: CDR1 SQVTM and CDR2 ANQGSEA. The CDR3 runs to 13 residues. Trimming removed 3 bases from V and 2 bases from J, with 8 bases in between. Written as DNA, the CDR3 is TGCAGCGTTGAGGAGGGGCGCAATCAGCCCCAGCATTTT. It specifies CSVEEGRNQPQHF.

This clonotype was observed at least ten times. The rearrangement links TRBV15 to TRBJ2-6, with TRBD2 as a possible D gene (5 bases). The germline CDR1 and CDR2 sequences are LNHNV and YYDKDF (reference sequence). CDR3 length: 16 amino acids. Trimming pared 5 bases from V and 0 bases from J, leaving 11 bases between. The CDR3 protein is CATSYRRGSGANVLTF. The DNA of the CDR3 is TGTGCCACCAGCTACCGACGGGGCTCTGGGGCCAACGTCCTGACTTTC.

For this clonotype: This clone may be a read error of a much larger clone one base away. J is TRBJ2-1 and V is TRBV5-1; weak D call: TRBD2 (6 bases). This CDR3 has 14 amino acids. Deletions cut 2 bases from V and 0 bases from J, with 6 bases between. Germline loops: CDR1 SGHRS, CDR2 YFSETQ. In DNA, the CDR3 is TGCGCCAGCAGCTTCGGGAGCTCCTACAATGAGCAGTTCTTC. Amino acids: CASSFGSSYNEQFF.

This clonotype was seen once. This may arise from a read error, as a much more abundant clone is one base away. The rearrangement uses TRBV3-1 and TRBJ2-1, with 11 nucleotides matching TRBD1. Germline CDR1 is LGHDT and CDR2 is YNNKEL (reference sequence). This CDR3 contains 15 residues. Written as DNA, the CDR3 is TGTTCCAGCAGTTTAATAGGACAGGGGGCAAATGAGCAGTTCTTC. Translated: CSSSLIGQGANEQFF.

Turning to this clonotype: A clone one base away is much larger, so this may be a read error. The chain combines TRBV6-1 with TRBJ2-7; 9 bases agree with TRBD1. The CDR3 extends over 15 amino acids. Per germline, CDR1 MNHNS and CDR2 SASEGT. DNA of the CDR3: TGTGCCAGCAGTGGGGACAGGGCAAGCTCCTCCGAGCAGTACTTC. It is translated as CASSGDRASSSEQYF.

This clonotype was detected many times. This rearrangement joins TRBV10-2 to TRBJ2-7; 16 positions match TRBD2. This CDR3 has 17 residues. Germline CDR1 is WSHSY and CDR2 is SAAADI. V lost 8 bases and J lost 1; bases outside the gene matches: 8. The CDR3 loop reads CASSGTSGGESSYEQYF. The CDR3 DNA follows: TGCGCCAGCTCCGGGACTAGCGGGGGGGAATCTTCCTACGAGCAGTACTTC.

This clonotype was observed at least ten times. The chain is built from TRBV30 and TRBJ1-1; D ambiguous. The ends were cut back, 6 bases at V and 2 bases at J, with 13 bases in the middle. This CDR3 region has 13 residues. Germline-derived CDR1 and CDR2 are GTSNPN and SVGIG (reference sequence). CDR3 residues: CACHGRVNTEAFF. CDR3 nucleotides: TGTGCCTGCCACGGGAGGGTTAACACTGAAGCTTTCTTT.

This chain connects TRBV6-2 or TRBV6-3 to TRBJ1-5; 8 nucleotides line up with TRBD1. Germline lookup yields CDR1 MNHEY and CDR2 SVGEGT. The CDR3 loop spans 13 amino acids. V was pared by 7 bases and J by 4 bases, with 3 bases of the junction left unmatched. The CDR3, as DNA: TGTGCCAGCATCGGGACAGGTAATCAGCCCCAGCATTTT. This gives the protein CASIGTGNQPQHF.

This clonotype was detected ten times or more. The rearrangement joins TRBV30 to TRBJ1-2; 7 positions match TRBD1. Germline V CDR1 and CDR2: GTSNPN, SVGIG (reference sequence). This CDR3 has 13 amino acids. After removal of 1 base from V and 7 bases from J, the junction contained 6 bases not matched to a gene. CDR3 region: CAWSDGRGLGYTF. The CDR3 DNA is TGTGCCTGGAGTGATGGGAGGGGGCTTGGCTACACCTTC.

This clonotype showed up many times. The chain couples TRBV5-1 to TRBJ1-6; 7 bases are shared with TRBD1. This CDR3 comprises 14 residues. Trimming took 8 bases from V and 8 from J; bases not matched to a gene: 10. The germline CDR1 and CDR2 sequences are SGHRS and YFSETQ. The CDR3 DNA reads TGCGCCAGTCCCGCCAGGGGGATAGATTCACCCCTCCACTTT. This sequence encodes CASPARGIDSPLHF.

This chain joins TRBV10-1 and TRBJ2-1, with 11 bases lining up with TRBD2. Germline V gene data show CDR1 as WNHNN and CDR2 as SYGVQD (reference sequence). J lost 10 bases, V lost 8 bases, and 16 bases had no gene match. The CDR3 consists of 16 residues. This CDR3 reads CASARRASGGQNEQFF. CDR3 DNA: TGCGCCAGCGCCCGGAGGGCTAGCGGGGGGCAAAACGAGCAGTTCTTC.

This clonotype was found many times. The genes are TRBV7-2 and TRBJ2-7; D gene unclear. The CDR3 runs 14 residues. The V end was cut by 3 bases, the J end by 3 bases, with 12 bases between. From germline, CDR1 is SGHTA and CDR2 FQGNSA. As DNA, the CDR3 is TGTGCCAGCAGCTTTGGGCAGTTGAGCTACGAGCAGTACTTC. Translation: CASSFGQLSYEQYF.

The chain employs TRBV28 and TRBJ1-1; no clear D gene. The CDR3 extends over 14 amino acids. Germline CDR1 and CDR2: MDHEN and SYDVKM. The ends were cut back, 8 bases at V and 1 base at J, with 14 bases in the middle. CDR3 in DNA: TGTGCCAGCCACGGAAGGCTGTCGAACACTGAAGCTTTCTTT. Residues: CASHGRLSNTEAFF.

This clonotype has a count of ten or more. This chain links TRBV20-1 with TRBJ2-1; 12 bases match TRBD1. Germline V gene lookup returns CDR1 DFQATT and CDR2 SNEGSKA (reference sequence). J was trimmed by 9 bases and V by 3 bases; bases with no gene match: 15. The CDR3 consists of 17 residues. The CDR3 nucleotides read TGCAGTGCTAGTGGGACAGGGGGCGTCCCGCATACATCTGAGCAGTTCTTC. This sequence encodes CSASGTGGVPHTSEQFF.

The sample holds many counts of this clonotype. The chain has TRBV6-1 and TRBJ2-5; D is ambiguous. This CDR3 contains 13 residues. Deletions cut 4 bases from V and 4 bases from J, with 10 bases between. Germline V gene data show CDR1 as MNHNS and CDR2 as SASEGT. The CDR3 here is CASSGRRPETQYF. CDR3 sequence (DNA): TGTGCCAGCAGTGGCCGCAGGCCAGAGACCCAGTACTTC.

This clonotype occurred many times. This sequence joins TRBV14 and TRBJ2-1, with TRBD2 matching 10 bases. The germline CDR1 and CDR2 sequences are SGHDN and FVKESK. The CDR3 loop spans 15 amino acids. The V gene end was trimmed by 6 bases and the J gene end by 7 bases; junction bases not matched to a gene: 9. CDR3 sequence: CASSSGTSVSNEQFF. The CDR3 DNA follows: TGTGCCAGCAGTTCCGGGACTAGCGTGTCGAATGAGCAGTTCTTC.

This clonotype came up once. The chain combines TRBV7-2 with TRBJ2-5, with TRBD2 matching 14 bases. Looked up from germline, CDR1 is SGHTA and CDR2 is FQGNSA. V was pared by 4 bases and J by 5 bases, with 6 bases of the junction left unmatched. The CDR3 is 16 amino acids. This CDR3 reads CASSSSGTSGSETQYF. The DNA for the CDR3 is TGTGCCAGCAGCTCCTCCGGGACTAGCGGGAGTGAGACCCAGTACTTC. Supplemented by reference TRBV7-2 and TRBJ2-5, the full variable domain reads GAGVSQSPSNKVTEKGKDVELRCDPISGHTALYWYRQSLGQGLEFLIYFQGNSAPDKSGLPSDRFSAERTGGSVSTLTIQRTQQEDSAVYLCASSSSGTSGSETQYFGPGTRLLVL.

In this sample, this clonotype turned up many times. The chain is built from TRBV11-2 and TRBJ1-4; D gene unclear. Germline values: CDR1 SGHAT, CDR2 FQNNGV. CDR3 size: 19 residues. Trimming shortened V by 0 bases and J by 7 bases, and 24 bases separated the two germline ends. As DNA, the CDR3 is TGTGCCAGCAGCTTAGATCGTTTTCTCGGGGAGGGAGTATCTGAAAAACTGTTTTTT. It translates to CASSLDRFLGEGVSEKLFF. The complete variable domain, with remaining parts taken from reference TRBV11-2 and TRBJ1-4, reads EAGVAQSPRYKIIEKRQSVAFWCNPISGHATLYWYQQILGQGPKLLIQFQNNGVVDDSQLPKDRFSAERLKGVDSTLKIQPAKLEDSAVYLCASSLDRFLGEGVSEKLFFGSGTQLSVL.

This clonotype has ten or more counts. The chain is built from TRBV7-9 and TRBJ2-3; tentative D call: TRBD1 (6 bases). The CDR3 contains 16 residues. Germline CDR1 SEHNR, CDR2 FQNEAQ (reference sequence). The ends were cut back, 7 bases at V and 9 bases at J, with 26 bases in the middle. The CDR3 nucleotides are TGTGCCAGCAACGAAGGGGGACCGCGGCTAAGGGGCACGCAGTATTTT. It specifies CASNEGGPRLRGTQYF.

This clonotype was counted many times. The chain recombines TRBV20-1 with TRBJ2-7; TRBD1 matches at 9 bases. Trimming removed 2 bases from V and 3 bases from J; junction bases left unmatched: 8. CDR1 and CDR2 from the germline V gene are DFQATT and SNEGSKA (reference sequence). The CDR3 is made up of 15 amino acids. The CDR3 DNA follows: TGCAGTGCTAGACCCGGACAGGGGCGGAGCTACGAGCAGTACTTC. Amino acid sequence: CSARPGQGRSYEQYF.

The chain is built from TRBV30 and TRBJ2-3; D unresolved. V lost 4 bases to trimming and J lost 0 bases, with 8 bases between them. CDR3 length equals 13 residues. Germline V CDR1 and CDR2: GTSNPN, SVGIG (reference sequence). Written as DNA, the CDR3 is TGTGCCTGGAACCAGCGAAGCACAGATACGCAGTATTTT. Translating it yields CAWNQRSTDTQYF.

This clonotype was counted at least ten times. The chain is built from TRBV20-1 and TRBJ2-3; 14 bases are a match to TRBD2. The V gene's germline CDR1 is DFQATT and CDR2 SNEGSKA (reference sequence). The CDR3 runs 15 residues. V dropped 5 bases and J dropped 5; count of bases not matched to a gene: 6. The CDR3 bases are TGCAGTGCTCGGCGACTAGCGGGGGGGCAAGATACGCAGTATTTT. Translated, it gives CSARRLAGGQDTQYF.